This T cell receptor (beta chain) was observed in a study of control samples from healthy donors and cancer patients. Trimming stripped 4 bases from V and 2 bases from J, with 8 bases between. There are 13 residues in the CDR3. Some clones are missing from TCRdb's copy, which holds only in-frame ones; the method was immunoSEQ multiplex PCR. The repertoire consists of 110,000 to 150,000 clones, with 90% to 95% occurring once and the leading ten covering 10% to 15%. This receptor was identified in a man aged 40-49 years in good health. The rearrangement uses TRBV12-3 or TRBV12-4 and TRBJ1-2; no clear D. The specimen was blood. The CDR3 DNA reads TGTGCCAGCAGTTCGAACGCCAACTATGGCTACACCTTC. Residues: CASSSNANYGYTF.